The next 14 T cell receptor beta chains were all read from a single sample in a study of control samples from healthy donors and cancer patients. Only in-frame clones appear in the TCRdb table, and some are missing; sequencing was by immunoSEQ multiplex PCR. The table has tens of thousands of clones, 85% to 90% seen once. Sequencing was performed on blood. The receptors shown here come from a woman aged 45-60 years in good health.

The chain employs TRBV27 and TRBJ2-7; D perhaps matches TRBD1 (6 bases). There are 14 residues in the CDR3. CDR1 and CDR2 from the germline V gene are MNHEY and SMNVEV (reference sequence). The germline V and J ends were trimmed by 8 bases and 7 bases, with 21 bases remaining between them. The CDR3 bases are TGTGCCAGCCACAAGGAGGCAGGGGTTGAGGAGCAGTACTTC. Amino acids: CASHKEAGVEEQYF.

This chain uses TRBV6-5 with TRBJ1-1; no reliable D call. This CDR3 contains 12 residues. The germline CDR1 and CDR2 sequences are MNHEY and SVGAGI. Trimming stripped 10 bases from V and 6 bases from J, with 15 bases between. The CDR3 reads CATWESMAEAFF. CDR3 DNA: TGTGCCACCTGGGAGAGTATGGCTGAAGCTTTCTTT.

The chain uses TRBV5-1 and TRBJ2-3; D is undetermined. There are 14 residues in the CDR3. The germline CDR1 and CDR2 sequences are SGHRS and YFSETQ. V was shortened by 4 bases and J by 1 base, with 10 bases between the two germline ends. The CDR3 sequence is CASSPDWGTDTQYF. The CDR3 DNA sequence: TGCGCCAGCAGCCCCGATTGGGGCACAGATACGCAGTATTTT.

Only one count was recorded for this clone. The CDR3 loop is CASSKRDAGANVLTF. The CDR3 nucleotides are TGCGCCAGCAGCAAACGAGACGCTGGGGCCAACGTCCTGACTTTC. This chain uses TRBV5-1 with TRBJ2-6, with D uncertain. Germline CDR1 is SGHRS and CDR2 is YFSETQ. Trimming stripped 4 bases from V and 2 bases from J, with 10 bases between. The CDR3 contains 15 residues.

This clone has only a few counts. The chain couples TRBV18 to TRBJ1-4; 9 bases line up with TRBD1. This CDR3 is 17 amino acids long. CDR1 is KGHSH and CDR2 is LQKENI in the germline V gene. V was pared by 3 bases and J by 1 base, with 6 bases of the junction left unmatched. The CDR3 nucleotides are TGTGCCAGCTCACCGGGACAGGGAGGCGGAACTAATGAAAAACTGTTTTTT. It translates to CASSPGQGGGTNEKLFF.

This sequence joins TRBV7-9 and TRBJ1-3, with unresolved D. Trimming removed 3 bases at V and 3 bases at J, with 9 bases between. This CDR3 comprises 14 residues. CDR1 is SEHNR and CDR2 is FQNEAQ in the germline V gene (reference sequence). CDR3 DNA: TGTGCCAGCAGCTTCGCAGGCGATGGAAACACCATATATTTT. Its protein product is CASSFAGDGNTIYF.

About this clone itself: In the same sample, other DNA sequences code for this CDR3. This chain links TRBV2 with TRBJ2-7, with D possibly matching TRBD2 (5 bases). CDR1 is SNHLY and CDR2 is FYNNEI in the germline V gene. Trimming cost V 6 bases and J 3 bases, with 9 bases left between them. CDR3 length: 12 amino acids. CDR3 protein: CASSEAGYEQYF. The CDR3 DNA is TGTGCCAGCAGCGAGGCGGGCTACGAGCAGTACTTC.

The rearrangement links TRBV7-3 to TRBJ2-6, with unresolved D. Germline assignment: CDR1 SGHTA and CDR2 FQGTGA. The CDR3 loop spans 14 amino acids. Trimming left V 5 bases short and J 4 bases short, with 9 bases between. The CDR3 region has the DNA TGTGCCAGCAGCCCCGGGTCCGGGGCCAACGTCCTGACTTTC. As protein: CASSPGSGANVLTF.

The J gene is TRBJ2-3, the V gene TRBV6-2 or TRBV6-3; weak D call: TRBD2 (6 bases). In germline, CDR1 is MNHEY, CDR2 SVGEGT. The CDR3 spans 18 residues. V lost 4 bases to trimming and J lost 1 base, with 21 bases between them. CDR3 nucleotide sequence: TGTGCCAGCAGTTCCGGACTACCAACAGCCTACGGCACAGATACGCAGTATTTT. Translated: CASSSGLPTAYGTDTQYF.

V is TRBV20-1 and J is TRBJ2-1, with D perhaps TRBD2 (7 bases). The V gene's germline CDR1 is DFQATT and CDR2 SNEGSKA (reference sequence). This CDR3 is built from 13 residues. V was shortened by 3 bases and J by 6 bases, with 12 bases between the two germline ends. In DNA, the CDR3 is TGCAGTGCTAGTCTGGCGGGGGCCAATGAGCAGTTCTTC. It yields the protein CSASLAGANEQFF.

On this clone itself: Other DNA sequences from this sample encode an identical CDR3 as well. The chain links TRBV19 to TRBJ2-7; D is unresolved. In germline, CDR1 is LNHDA, CDR2 SQIVND (reference sequence). V was cut by 5 bases and J by 3 bases, with 11 bases left in between. The CDR3 totals 13 residues. CDR3 amino acids: CASSLRLGYEQYF. For the CDR3, the DNA is TGTGCCAGTAGTCTCAGACTTGGCTACGAGCAGTACTTC. Full variable domain (missing parts from reference TRBV19 and TRBJ2-7): DGGITQSPKYLFRKEGQNVTLSCEQNLNHDAMYWYRQDPGQGLRLIYYSQIVNDFQKGDIAEGYSVSREKKESFPLTVTSAQKNPTAFYLCASSLRLGYEQYFGPGTRLTVT.

The V and J genes are TRBV7-9 and TRBJ2-7, with 9 positions matching TRBD2. There are 13 residues in the CDR3. Looked up from germline, CDR1 is SEHNR and CDR2 is FQNEAQ (reference sequence). V trimming: 8 bases; J trimming: 0 bases; junction bases outside the gene matches: 2. CDR3 nucleotides: TGTGCCAGCCGTAGCGGGAGCTCCTACGAGCAGTACTTC. This translates into CASRSGSSYEQYF.

The chain links TRBV7-9 to TRBJ1-3; no clear D gene. CDR1 is SEHNR and CDR2 is FQNEAQ in the germline V gene (reference sequence). Trimming shortened V by 2 bases and J by 4 bases, and 9 bases separated the two germline ends. The CDR3 is made up of 14 amino acids. DNA of the CDR3: TGTGCCAGCAGCTTATCCGGCGGGGGAAACACCATATATTTT. Translation: CASSLSGGGNTIYF.

The chain has TRBV5-1 and TRBJ1-2; TRBD1 aligns across 10 bases. Germline-derived CDR1 and CDR2 are SGHRS and YFSETQ. There are 15 residues in the CDR3. The J segment lost 5 bases and the V segment lost 5 bases, leaving 9 bases of the junction unmatched. The DNA for the CDR3 is TGCGCCAGCAGACCGACAGGGGGCGCGGAATATGGCTACACCTTC. Translating it yields CASRPTGGAEYGYTF.